This T cell receptor beta chain originates from a study of T cell responses to AZD1222 COVID-19 vaccine. About the study: Whether given at about 4 or about 12 weeks, second doses were pooled.

CDR1 and CDR2 (germline): LNHDA, SQIVND (reference sequence). This CDR3 is built from 12 residues. V shed 5 bases and J shed 3 bases, with 2 bases lying between them. In the case of this clone: The antigen remains unidentified.

Overall study results and limits: When two AZD1222 doses had been given, Spike-specific TCR breadth and depth rose. Donors were mostly white British, more females; clonal diversity possibly underestimated. Unmutated variant regions are reportedly targeted by nearly half of spike-specific TCRs.

This table comes from immunoSEQ multiplex PCR, and its TCRdb copy is limited to in-frame clones, with some not included. This sample yields some 120,000 clones, of which roughly nine tenths are seen a single time; less than 30% belongs to the top ten. The sequence was collected from an adult in good health. The V call is TRBV19, the J call TRBJ2-6; D remains ambiguous. Specimen: peripheral blood, collected on day 0 of AZD1222 vaccination. The CDR3 loop reads CASSGGANVLTF. CDR3 sequence (DNA): TGTGCCAGTAGTGGTGGGGCCAACGTCCTGACTTTC. The full variable domain, its missing parts supplied by reference TRBV19 and TRBJ2-6, is DGGITQSPKYLFRKEGQNVTLSCEQNLNHDAMYWYRQDPGQGLRLIYYSQIVNDFQKGDIAEGYSVSREKKESFPLTVTSAQKNPTAFYLCASSGGANVLTFGAGSRLTVL.